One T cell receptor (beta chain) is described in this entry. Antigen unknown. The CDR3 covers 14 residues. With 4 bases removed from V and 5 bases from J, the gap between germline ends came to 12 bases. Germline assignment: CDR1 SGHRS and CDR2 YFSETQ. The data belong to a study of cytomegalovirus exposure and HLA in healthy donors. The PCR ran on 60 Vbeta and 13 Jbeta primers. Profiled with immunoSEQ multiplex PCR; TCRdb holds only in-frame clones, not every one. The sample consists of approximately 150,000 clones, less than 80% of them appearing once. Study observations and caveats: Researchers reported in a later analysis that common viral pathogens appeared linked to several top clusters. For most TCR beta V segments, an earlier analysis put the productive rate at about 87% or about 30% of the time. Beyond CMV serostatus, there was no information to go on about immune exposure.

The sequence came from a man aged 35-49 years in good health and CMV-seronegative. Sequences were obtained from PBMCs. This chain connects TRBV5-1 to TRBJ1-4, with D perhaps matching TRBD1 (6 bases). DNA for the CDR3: TGCGCCAGCAGCAGCAGGGGTTACAATGAAAAACTGTTTTTT. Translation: CASSSRGYNEKLFF.